Listed below are T cell receptor beta chains from one sample, sequenced in a study of CXCR3-negative and CXCR3-positive naive CD8 T cells. TCRdb re-called the 5' RACE reads, yielding one record per CDR3 amino acid sequence without DNA. Its table records over 5,000 distinct CDR3 sequences. The sequencing sample was made of naive CXCR3+ CD8+ T cells from blood. Every receptor here comes from a human donor in good health. Some clones in this sample may be carry-over from other donors' samples. Both conserved end residues are part of each CDR3. Each record gives: V gene, clone size, J gene, CDR3 protein. For some rows the clone size is stated as once, few or many, or as a class when expanded; others skip it.

v_gene: TRBV29-1
abundance: NA
j_gene: TRBJ2-1
CDR3aa: CSVARTSGSSSYNEQFF

v_gene: TRBV30
abundance: NA
j_gene: TRBJ2-1
CDR3aa: CAWSPPKREGVNEQFF

v_gene: TRBV9
abundance: medium-sized
j_gene: TRBJ2-1
CDR3aa: CASSVGSGGSYNEQFF

v_gene: TRBV15
abundance: NA
j_gene: TRBJ2-3
CDR3aa: CASRDLSDTQYF

v_gene: TRBV5-1
abundance: medium-sized
j_gene: TRBJ2-7
CDR3aa: CASSPGTVYYEQYF

v_gene: TRBV29-1
abundance: medium-sized
j_gene: TRBJ1-2
CDR3aa: CSVEGTERGLDYGYTF

v_gene: TRBV6-2/TRBV6-3
abundance: NA
j_gene: TRBJ2-1
CDR3aa: CASSYGLNNEQFF

v_gene: TRBV20-1
abundance: NA
j_gene: TRBJ2-1
CDR3aa: CSARDNVAGVTYNEQFF

v_gene: TRBV7-8
abundance: NA
j_gene: TRBJ2-2
CDR3aa: CASRGQANTGELFF

v_gene: TRBV5-1
abundance: NA
j_gene: TRBJ1-1
CDR3aa: CASSPGQGFDTEAFF

v_gene: TRBV20-1
abundance: medium-sized
j_gene: TRBJ1-5
CDR3aa: CSARGPGVDQPQHF

v_gene: TRBV9
abundance: medium-sized
j_gene: TRBJ1-2
CDR3aa: CASSVASLNGYTF

v_gene: TRBV7-9
abundance: medium-sized
j_gene: TRBJ2-2
CDR3aa: CASSTLDFTGELFF

v_gene: TRBV12-3/TRBV12-4
abundance: NA
j_gene: TRBJ1-2
CDR3aa: CASSSSLRGPDYGYTF

v_gene: TRBV20-1
abundance: NA
j_gene: TRBJ1-2
CDR3aa: CSASGGNYGYTF

v_gene: TRBV7-2
abundance: medium-sized
j_gene: TRBJ2-7
CDR3aa: CASSSGQGFDEQYF

v_gene: TRBV3-1
abundance: NA
j_gene: TRBJ1-3
CDR3aa: CASSHVTGGSGNTIYF

v_gene: TRBV21-1
abundance: medium-sized
j_gene: TRBJ2-4
CDR3aa: CASRETLLAKNIQYF

v_gene: TRBV19
abundance: NA
j_gene: TRBJ2-7
CDR3aa: CASSINEGQVSYEQYF

v_gene: TRBV20-1
abundance: medium-sized
j_gene: TRBJ2-1
CDR3aa: CSARLSGGVINEQFF

v_gene: TRBV27
abundance: NA
j_gene: TRBJ2-7
CDR3aa: CASSFAGPAYEQYF

v_gene: TRBV20-1
abundance: NA
j_gene: TRBJ2-5
CDR3aa: CSARDPGTARVTQYF

v_gene: TRBV7-3
abundance: NA
j_gene: TRBJ1-1
CDR3aa: CASSLNGWNTEAFF

v_gene: TRBV5-4
abundance: NA
j_gene: TRBJ1-2
CDR3aa: CASRDLGFDYGYTF

v_gene: TRBV5-6
abundance: NA
j_gene: TRBJ2-6
CDR3aa: CASSFSTGANVLTF

v_gene: TRBV6-5
abundance: NA
j_gene: TRBJ1-4
CDR3aa: CASSTGPLGEKLFF

v_gene: TRBV20-1
abundance: NA
j_gene: TRBJ2-5
CDR3aa: CSARDFQSQETQYF

v_gene: TRBV7-9
abundance: NA
j_gene: TRBJ2-3
CDR3aa: CASMDRVLTDTQYF

v_gene: TRBV4-2
abundance: NA
j_gene: TRBJ1-5
CDR3aa: CASSQGANQPQHF

v_gene: TRBV29-1
abundance: NA
j_gene: TRBJ2-7
CDR3aa: CSVAGGPLYEQYF

v_gene: TRBV4-3
abundance: NA
j_gene: TRBJ1-1
CDR3aa: CASSQGTGGLSEAFF

v_gene: TRBV25-1
abundance: NA
j_gene: TRBJ1-1
CDR3aa: CASSATRGRGNEAFF

v_gene: TRBV4-1
abundance: NA
j_gene: TRBJ2-1
CDR3aa: CASSHPATSGRDEQFF

v_gene: TRBV2
abundance: NA
j_gene: TRBJ2-7
CDR3aa: CASSDYREQYF

v_gene: TRBV12-3/TRBV12-4
abundance: medium-sized
j_gene: TRBJ2-1
CDR3aa: CASRRQGSSYNEQFF

v_gene: TRBV29-1
abundance: medium-sized
j_gene: TRBJ1-2
CDR3aa: CSVEWTGTNYGYTF

v_gene: TRBV11-3
abundance: NA
j_gene: TRBJ2-2
CDR3aa: CASSQDNVIGELFF

v_gene: TRBV20-1
abundance: NA
j_gene: TRBJ2-3
CDR3aa: CSARDLAGARTDTQYF

v_gene: TRBV7-9
abundance: NA
j_gene: TRBJ2-5
CDR3aa: CASSLVAGAETQYF

v_gene: TRBV13
abundance: NA
j_gene: TRBJ2-1
CDR3aa: CASTPSIGSSNEQFF

v_gene: TRBV13
abundance: NA
j_gene: TRBJ1-2
CDR3aa: CASSPSRPPNYGYTF

v_gene: TRBV3-1
abundance: NA
j_gene: TRBJ2-2
CDR3aa: CASSLTGGGTGELFF

v_gene: TRBV5-6
abundance: NA
j_gene: TRBJ1-1
CDR3aa: CASSLAPNTEAFF

v_gene: TRBV20-1
abundance: NA
j_gene: TRBJ2-1
CDR3aa: CSARASGRSYNEQFF

v_gene: TRBV27
abundance: NA
j_gene: TRBJ2-1
CDR3aa: CASSIDYYNEQFF

v_gene: TRBV5-1
abundance: medium-sized
j_gene: TRBJ2-1
CDR3aa: CASSSDGGASYNEQFF

v_gene: TRBV25-1
abundance: NA
j_gene: TRBJ2-1
CDR3aa: CASSYPDRSEQFF

v_gene: TRBV29-1
abundance: medium-sized
j_gene: TRBJ1-2
CDR3aa: CSVVQEANYGYTF

v_gene: TRBV5-1
abundance: NA
j_gene: TRBJ2-5
CDR3aa: CASSPGLAGAQETQYF

v_gene: TRBV18
abundance: NA
j_gene: TRBJ1-1
CDR3aa: CASSTPGQEAFF

v_gene: TRBV20-1
abundance: medium-sized
j_gene: TRBJ2-1
CDR3aa: CSARDFLGLTSGSPRSSYNEQFF

v_gene: TRBV29-1
abundance: NA
j_gene: TRBJ1-1
CDR3aa: CSVFPGPLTEAFF